Below are 7 T cell receptor beta chains sequenced from a single sample in a study of shared clonotypes between healthy human individuals. Libraries were prepared by immunoSEQ multiplex PCR; TCRdb keeps only in-frame clonotypes and omits some of them. This sample carries nearly 2 million clones, about 95% of them seen once, and the ten largest clones take more than 0.9%. Naivety among CD8 cells was defined by CD45RO negativity and positive CCR7 selection, thereby excluding terminally differentiated effector memory CD45RA+ cells. The sample comprised naive CD8+ T cells sorted from blood. All receptors come from a man younger than 35 in good health.

The sample holds a few counts of this clone. V is TRBV7-9 and J is TRBJ2-2; 9 nucleotides agree with TRBD1. Germline CDR1 and CDR2: SEHNR and FQNEAQ (reference sequence). The CDR3 spans 17 residues. V trimming: 5 bases; J trimming: 9 bases; junction bases outside the gene matches: 16. The CDR3, as DNA: TGTGCCAGCAGCCCTCAAAAGGGACAGGGCGAGAACCGGGAGCTGTTTTTT. Translated: CASSPQKGQGENRELFF.

Concerning this clone itself: Distinct nucleotide sequences in the sample also encode this CDR3. The CDR3 DNA reads as TGTGCCAGCAGCGTAGGGGCTGACAGCTCCTACGAGCAGTACTTC. Translating it yields CASSVGADSSYEQYF. The chain recombines TRBV9 with TRBJ2-7; D is possibly TRBD1 (5 bases). Germline V CDR1 and CDR2: SGDLS, YYNGEE. Trimming took 0 bases from V and 0 from J, leaving 10 bases between them. The CDR3 consists of 15 residues.

V and J are TRBV7-8 and TRBJ2-3; 7 bases agree with TRBD2. The germline V gene has CDR1 SGHVS and CDR2 FQNEAQ. V lost 2 bases, J lost 6 bases, and 11 bases stayed unmatched. The CDR3 loop spans 16 amino acids. CDR3 sequence: CASSLRTGGAHDTQYF. The CDR3 coding sequence is TGTGCCAGCAGCTTAAGAACGGGGGGTGCCCACGATACGCAGTATTTT.

The chain carries TRBV9 and TRBJ2-7; D might be TRBD2 (5 bases). Deletions cut 3 bases from V and 4 bases from J, with 14 bases between. Germline V lookup: CDR1 SGDLS, CDR2 YYNGEE. CDR3 length: 14 residues. The CDR3 DNA is TGTGCCAGCAGCGGAGGGTACGCTGGGTACGAGCAGTACTTC. Translated, it gives CASSGGYAGYEQYF.

This clone has only one observation. J is TRBJ1-1 and V is TRBV11-2; D is ambiguous. The CDR3 length is 13 residues. Trimming removed 5 bases from V and 1 base from J, with 8 bases in between. Germline V gene data show CDR1 as SGHAT and CDR2 as FQNNGV. CDR3 DNA sequence: TGTGCCAGCAGCGATAACCCGAACACTGAAGCTTTCTTT. Its translation is CASSDNPNTEAFF.

The chain carries TRBV5-4 and TRBJ2-7; TRBD1 agrees at 7 bases. V lost 4 bases, J lost 3 bases, and 4 bases stayed unmatched. CDR1 is SGHNT and CDR2 is YYREEE in the germline V gene (reference sequence). There are 13 residues in the CDR3. CDR3 protein: CASSHTGDYEQYF. Here the CDR3 DNA reads TGTGCCAGCAGCCATACAGGGGACTACGAGCAGTACTTC. Full variable domain (remainder filled in from reference TRBV5-4 and TRBJ2-7): ETGVTQSPTHLIKTRGQQVTLRCSSQSGHNTVSWYQQALGQGPQFIFQYYREEENGRGNFPPRFSGLQFPNYSSELNVNALELDDSALYLCASSHTGDYEQYFGPGTRLTVT.

The CDR3 spells CASSEETPGAYEQYF. The CDR3, as DNA: TGTGCCAGCAGCGAAGAAACCCCCGGGGCCTACGAGCAGTACTTC. The chain carries TRBV7-6 and TRBJ2-7, with a possible D match to TRBD2 (5 bases). The germline gives CDR1 SGHVS, CDR2 FNYEAQ. The ends were cut back, 5 bases at V and 2 bases at J, with 16 bases in the middle. The CDR3 consists of 15 residues. Full variable domain (remainder filled in from reference TRBV7-6 and TRBJ2-7): GAGVSQSPRYKVTKRGQDVALRCDPISGHVSLYWYRQALGQGPEFLTYFNYEAQQDKSGLPNDRFSAERPEGSISTLTIQRTEQRDSAMYRCASSEETPGAYEQYFGPGTRLTVT.